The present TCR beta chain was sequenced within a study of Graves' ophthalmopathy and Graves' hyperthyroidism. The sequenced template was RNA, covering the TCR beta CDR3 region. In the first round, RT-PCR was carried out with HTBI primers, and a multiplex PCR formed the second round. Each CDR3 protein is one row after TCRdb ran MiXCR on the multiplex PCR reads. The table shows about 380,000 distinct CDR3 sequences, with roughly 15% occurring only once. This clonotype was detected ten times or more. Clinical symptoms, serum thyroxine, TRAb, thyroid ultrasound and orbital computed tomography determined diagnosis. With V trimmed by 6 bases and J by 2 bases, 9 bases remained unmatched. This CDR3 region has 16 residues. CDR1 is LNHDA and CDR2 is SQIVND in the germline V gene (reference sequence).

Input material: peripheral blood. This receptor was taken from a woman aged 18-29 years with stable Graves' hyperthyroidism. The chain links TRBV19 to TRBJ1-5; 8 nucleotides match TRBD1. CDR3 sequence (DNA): TGTGCCAGTAGAGCCAGACAGGGGAGGGGCAATCAGCCCCAGCATTTT. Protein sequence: CASRARQGRGNQPQHF.